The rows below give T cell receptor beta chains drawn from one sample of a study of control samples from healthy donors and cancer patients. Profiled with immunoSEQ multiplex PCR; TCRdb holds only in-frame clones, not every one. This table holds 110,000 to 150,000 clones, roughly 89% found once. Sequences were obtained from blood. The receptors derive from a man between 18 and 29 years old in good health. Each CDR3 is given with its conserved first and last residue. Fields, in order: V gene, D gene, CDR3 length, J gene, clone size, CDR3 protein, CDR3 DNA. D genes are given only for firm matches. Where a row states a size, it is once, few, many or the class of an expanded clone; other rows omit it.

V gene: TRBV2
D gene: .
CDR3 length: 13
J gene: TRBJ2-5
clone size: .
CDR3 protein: CASYYGERETQYF
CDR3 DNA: TGTGCCAGCTACTACGGGGAGCGAGAGACCCAGTACTTC

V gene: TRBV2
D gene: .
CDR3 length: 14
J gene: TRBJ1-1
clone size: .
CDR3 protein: CASRARAMNTEAFF
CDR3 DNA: TGCGCCAGCAGGGCCAGGGCAATGAACACTGAAGCTTTCTTT

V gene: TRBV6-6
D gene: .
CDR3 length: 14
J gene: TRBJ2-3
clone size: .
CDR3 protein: CASSTTSSTDTQYF
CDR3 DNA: TGTGCCAGCAGTACGACTAGTAGCACAGATACGCAGTATTTT

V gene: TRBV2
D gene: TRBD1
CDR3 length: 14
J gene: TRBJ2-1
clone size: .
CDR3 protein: CASRGRGQGVEQFF
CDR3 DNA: TGTGCCAGCAGAGGAAGGGGACAGGGTGTTGAGCAGTTCTTC

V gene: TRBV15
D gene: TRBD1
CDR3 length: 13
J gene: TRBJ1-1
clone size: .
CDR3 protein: CATAGTGGSVAFF
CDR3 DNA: TGTGCCACAGCCGGGACAGGGGGCTCGGTAGCTTTCTTT

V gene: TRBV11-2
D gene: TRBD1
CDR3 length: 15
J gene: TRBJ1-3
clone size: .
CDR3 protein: CASSLSRGLGNTIYF
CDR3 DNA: TGTGCCAGCAGCTTATCGAGGGGGCTTGGAAACACCATATATTTT

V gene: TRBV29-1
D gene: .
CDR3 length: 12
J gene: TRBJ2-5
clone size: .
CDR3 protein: CSVDWDQETQYF
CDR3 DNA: TGCAGCGTTGACTGGGACCAAGAGACCCAGTACTTC

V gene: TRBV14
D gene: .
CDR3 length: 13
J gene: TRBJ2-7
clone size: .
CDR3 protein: CASSQVQFGEQYF
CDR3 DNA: TGTGCCAGCAGCCAAGTCCAGTTCGGCGAGCAGTACTTC

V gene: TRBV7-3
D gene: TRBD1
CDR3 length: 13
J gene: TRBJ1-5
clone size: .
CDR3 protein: CASSETGDQPQHF
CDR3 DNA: TGTGCCAGCAGTGAGACAGGGGATCAGCCCCAGCATTTT

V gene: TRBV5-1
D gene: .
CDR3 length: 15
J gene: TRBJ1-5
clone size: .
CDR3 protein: CASSLEGGPNQPQHF
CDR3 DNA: TGCGCCAGCAGCTTGGAAGGCGGTCCCAATCAGCCCCAGCATTTT

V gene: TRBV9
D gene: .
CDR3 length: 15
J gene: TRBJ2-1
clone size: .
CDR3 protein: CASSGDSHPDNEQFF
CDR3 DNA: TGTGCCAGCAGCGGCGACAGCCACCCCGACAATGAGCAGTTCTTC

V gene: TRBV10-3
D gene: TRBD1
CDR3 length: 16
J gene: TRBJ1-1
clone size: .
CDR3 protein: CAISESFTRGHTEAFF
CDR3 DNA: TGTGCCATCAGTGAGTCATTTACGAGGGGGCACACTGAAGCTTTCTTT

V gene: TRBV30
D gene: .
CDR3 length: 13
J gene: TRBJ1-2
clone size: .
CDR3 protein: CAWSVAGSYGYTF
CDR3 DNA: TGTGCCTGGAGTGTAGCGGGATCCTATGGCTACACCTTC

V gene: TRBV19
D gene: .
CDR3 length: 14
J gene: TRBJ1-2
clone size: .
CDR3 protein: CASSIFLTNYGYTF
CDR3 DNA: TGTGCCAGTAGTATCTTCCTGACTAACTATGGCTACACCTTC

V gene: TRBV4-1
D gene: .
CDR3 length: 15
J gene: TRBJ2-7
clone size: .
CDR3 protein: CASSQEGGHSYEQYF
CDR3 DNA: TGCGCCAGCAGCCAAGAAGGGGGGCACTCCTACGAGCAGTACTTC

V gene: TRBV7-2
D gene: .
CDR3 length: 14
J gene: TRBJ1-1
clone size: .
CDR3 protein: CAAPVGTWDTEAFF
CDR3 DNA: TGTGCAGCCCCAGTAGGAACCTGGGACACTGAAGCTTTCTTT

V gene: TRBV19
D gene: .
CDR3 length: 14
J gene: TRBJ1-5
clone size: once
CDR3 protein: CASSIRGTDQPQHF
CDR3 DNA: TGTGCCAGTAGTATAAGGGGAACGGATCAGCCCCAGCATTTT

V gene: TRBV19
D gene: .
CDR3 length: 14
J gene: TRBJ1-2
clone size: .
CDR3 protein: CASSPIQDYYGYTF
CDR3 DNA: TGTGCCAGTAGTCCTATTCAGGACTACTATGGCTACACCTTC

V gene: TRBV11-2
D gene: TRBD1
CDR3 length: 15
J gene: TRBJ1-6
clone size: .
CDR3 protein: CASSLGQGDGSPLHF
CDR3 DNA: TGTGCCAGCAGCTTAGGGCAGGGGGACGGTTCACCCCTCCACTTT

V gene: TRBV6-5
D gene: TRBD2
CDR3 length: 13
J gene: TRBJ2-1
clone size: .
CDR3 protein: CASAPTSHNEQFF
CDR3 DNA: TGTGCCAGCGCGCCGACTAGCCACAATGAGCAGTTCTTC

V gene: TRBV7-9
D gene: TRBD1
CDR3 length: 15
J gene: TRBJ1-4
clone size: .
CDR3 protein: CASSRDRATNEKLFF
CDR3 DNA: TGTGCCAGCAGCCGGGACAGGGCAACTAATGAAAAACTGTTTTTT

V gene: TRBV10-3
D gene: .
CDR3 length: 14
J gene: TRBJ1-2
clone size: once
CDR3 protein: CAISESGQVSGYTF
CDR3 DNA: TGTGCCATCAGTGAGTCAGGCCAGGTTAGTGGCTACACCTTC

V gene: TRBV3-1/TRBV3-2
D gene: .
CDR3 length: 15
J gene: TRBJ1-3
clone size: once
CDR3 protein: CASSQDPDPGNTIYF
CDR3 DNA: TGTGCCAGCAGCCAAGACCCCGATCCCGGAAACACCATATATTTT

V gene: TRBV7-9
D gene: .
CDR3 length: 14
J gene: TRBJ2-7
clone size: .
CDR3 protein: CASSHPPPRPEQYF
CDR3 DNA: TGTGCCAGCTCCCACCCCCCCCCAAGACCCGAGCAGTACTTC

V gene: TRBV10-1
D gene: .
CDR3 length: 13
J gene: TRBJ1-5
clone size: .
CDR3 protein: CARGGISNQPQHF
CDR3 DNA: TGCGCCAGGGGGGGCATAAGCAATCAGCCCCAGCATTTT

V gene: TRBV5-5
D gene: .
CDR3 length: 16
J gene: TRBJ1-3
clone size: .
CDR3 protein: CASSPGGPHSGNTIYF
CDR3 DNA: TGTGCCAGCAGCCCCGGGGGACCCCACTCTGGAAACACCATATATTTT

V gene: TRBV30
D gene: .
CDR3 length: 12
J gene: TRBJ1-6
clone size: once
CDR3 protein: CAWSPYNSPLHF
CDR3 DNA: TGTGCCTGGAGCCCCTATAATTCACCCCTCCACTTT

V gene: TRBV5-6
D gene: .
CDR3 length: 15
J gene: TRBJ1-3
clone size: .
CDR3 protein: CASSFPGQSGNTIYF
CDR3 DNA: TGTGCCAGCAGTTTCCCTGGACAGTCTGGAAACACCATATATTTT

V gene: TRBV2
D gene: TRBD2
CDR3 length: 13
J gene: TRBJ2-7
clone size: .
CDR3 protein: CASREGGVSEQYF
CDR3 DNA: TGTGCCAGCCGGGAGGGGGGTGTAAGCGAGCAGTACTTC

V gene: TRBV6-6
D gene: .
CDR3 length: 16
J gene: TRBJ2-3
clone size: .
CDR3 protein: CASSPPQRRSTDTQYF
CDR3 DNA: TGTGCCAGCAGTCCCCCGCAGCGGAGGAGCACAGATACGCAGTATTTT

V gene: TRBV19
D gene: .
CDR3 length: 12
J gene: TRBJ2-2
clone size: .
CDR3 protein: CATRATAGELFF
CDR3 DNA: TGTGCCACCAGGGCTACGGCCGGGGAGCTGTTTTTT

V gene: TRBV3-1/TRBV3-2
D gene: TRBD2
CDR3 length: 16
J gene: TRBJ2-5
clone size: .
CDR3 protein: CASSQRTSGGEETQYF
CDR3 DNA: TGTGCCAGCAGCCAACGGACTAGCGGGGGAGAGGAGACCCAGTACTTC

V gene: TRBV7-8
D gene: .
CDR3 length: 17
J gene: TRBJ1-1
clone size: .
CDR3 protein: CASSSSGPTIWETEAFF
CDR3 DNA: TGTGCCAGCAGCTCCTCGGGACCGACGATATGGGAAACTGAAGCTTTCTTT

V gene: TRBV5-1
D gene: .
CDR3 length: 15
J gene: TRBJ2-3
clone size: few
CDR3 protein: CASSLSGTTGDTQYF
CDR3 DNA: TGCGCCAGCAGCTTGTCTGGAACAACGGGGGATACGCAGTATTTT

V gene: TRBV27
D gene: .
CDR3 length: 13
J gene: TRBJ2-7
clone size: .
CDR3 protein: CASSSGHSYEQYF
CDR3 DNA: TGTGCCAGCAGTTCAGGACACTCCTACGAGCAGTACTTC

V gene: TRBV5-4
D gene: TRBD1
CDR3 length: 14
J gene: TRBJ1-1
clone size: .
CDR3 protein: CASSPTPTGVETFF
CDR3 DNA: TGTGCCAGCAGCCCAACCCCGACAGGGGTCGAAACTTTCTTT

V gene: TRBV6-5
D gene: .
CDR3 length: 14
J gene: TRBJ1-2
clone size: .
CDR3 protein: CASGKTRGNYGYTF
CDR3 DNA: TGTGCCAGCGGTAAAACAAGAGGGAACTATGGCTACACCTTC

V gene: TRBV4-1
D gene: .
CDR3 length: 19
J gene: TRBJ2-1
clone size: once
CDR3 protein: CASSQGGGSGENTYNEQFF
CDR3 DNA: TGCGCCAGCAGCCAGGGAGGGGGTTCCGGTGAAAATACCTACAATGAGCAGTTCTTC

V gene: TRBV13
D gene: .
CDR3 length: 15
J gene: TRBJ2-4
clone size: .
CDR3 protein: CASSLRDKTFDIQYF
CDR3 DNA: TGTGCCAGCAGCTTACGGGACAAGACTTTTGACATTCAGTACTTC

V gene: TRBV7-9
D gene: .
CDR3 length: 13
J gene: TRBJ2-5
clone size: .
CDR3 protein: CASSPIIQETQYF
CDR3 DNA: TGTGCCAGCAGCCCCATTATACAAGAGACCCAGTACTTC

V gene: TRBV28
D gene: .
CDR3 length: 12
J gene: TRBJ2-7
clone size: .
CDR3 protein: CASSWAAGEQYF
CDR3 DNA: TGTGCCAGCAGTTGGGCGGCCGGAGAGCAGTACTTC

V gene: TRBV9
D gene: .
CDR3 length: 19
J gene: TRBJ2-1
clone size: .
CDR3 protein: CASSARVGGLLSSYNEQFF
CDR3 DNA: TGTGCCAGCAGCGCCCGGGTGGGGGGGCTTCTTAGCTCCTACAATGAGCAGTTCTTC

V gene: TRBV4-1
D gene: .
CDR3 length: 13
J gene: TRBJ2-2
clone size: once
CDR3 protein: CASSGQLTGELFF
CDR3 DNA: TGCGCCAGCAGCGGGCAGCTCACCGGGGAGCTGTTTTTT

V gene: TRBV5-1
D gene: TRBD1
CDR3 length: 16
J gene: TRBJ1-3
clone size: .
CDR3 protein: CASSEPGQGLGNTIYF
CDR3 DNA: TGCGCCAGCAGCGAACCGGGACAGGGCCTTGGAAACACCATATATTTT

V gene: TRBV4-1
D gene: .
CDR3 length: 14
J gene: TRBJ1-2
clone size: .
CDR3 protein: CASSQEAQYYGYTF
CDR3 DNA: TGCGCCAGCAGCCAAGAGGCACAGTACTATGGCTACACCTTC

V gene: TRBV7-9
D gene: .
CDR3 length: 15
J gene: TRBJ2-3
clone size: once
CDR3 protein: CASSFEAGPTDTQYF
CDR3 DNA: TGTGCCAGCAGCTTTGAGGCGGGACCCACAGATACGCAGTATTTT

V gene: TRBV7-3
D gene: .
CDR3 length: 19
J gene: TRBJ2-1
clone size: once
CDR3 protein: CASSLIGMGDLSSYNEQFF
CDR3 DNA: TGTGCCAGCAGCTTAATAGGGATGGGGGACCTAAGCTCCTACAATGAGCAGTTCTTC

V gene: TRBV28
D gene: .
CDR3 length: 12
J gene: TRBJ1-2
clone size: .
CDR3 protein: CASRGDGDGYTF
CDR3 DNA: TGTGCCAGCAGGGGGGACGGTGATGGCTACACCTTC

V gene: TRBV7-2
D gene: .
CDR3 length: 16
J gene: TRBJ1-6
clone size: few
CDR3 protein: CASSLVWNQGSSPLHF
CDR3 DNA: TGTGCCAGCAGCTTAGTTTGGAATCAGGGGAGTTCACCCCTCCACTTT

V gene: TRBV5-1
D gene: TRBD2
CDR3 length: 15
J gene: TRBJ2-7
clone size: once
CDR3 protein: CASSSGLGGPYEQYF
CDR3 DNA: TGCGCCAGCAGCAGCGGACTAGGTGGGCCCTACGAGCAGTACTTC

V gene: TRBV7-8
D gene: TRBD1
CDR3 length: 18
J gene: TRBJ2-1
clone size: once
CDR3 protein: CASSLAEFTGGSYNEQFF
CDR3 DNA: TGTGCCAGCAGCTTAGCGGAATTTACAGGGGGGTCCTACAATGAGCAGTTCTTC

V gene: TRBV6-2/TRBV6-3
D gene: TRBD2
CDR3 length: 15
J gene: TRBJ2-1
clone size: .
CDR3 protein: CASSWLSSGANEQFF
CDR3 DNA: TGTGCCAGCAGTTGGTTGTCTAGCGGGGCCAATGAGCAGTTCTTC

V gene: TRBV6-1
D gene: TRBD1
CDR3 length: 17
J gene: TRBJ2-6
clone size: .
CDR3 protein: CASSEGTGMVGANVLTF
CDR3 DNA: TGTGCCAGCAGTGAAGGGACAGGGATGGTTGGGGCCAACGTCCTGACTTTC

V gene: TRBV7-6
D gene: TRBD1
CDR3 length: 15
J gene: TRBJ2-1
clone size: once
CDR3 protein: CASSRQGSSYNEQFF
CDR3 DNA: TGTGCCAGCAGCCGACAGGGGAGCTCCTACAATGAGCAGTTCTTC

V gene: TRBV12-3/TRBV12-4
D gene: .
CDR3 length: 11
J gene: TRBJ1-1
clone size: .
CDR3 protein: CASSPRSEAFF
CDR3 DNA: TGTGCCAGCAGTCCCCGGAGCGAAGCTTTCTTT

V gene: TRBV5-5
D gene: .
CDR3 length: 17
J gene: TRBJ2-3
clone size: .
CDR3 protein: CASSLGAGTVSTDTQYF
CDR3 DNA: TGTGCCAGCAGCTTGGGTGCAGGGACGGTCAGCACAGATACGCAGTATTTT

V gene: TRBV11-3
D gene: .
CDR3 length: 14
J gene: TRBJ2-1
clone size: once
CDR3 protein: CASSPGTGYNEQFF
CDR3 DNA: TGTGCCAGCAGCCCAGGGACTGGATACAATGAGCAGTTCTTC